What follows describes a single T cell receptor (beta chain). Sequenced by immunoSEQ multiplex PCR; TCRdb stores in-frame clones only, minus some. The table lists approximately 200,000 clones, under 85% of them singletons. This sample stems from a study of blood T cell repertoires in COVID-19. The sample consisted of peripheral blood. The sequence derives from a man aged 60 to 69 with active or convalescent COVID-19.

The CDR3 bases are TGCAGCGGCGGGACAGGGGGCGCCGCCGGGGGGGAGACCCAGTACTTC. Amino acids: CSGGTGGAAGGETQYF. The V gene is TRBV29-1, the J gene TRBJ2-5; 12 positions match TRBD1. The CDR3 length is 16 residues. V lost 7 bases and J lost 5; bases outside the gene matches: 14. Per germline, CDR1 SQVTM and CDR2 ANQGSEA. Full variable domain (remainder filled in from reference TRBV29-1 and TRBJ2-5): SAVISQKPSRDICQRGTSLTIQCQVDSQVTMMFWYRQQPGQSLTLIATANQGSEATYESGFVIDKFPISRPNLTFSTLTVSNMSPEDSSIYLCSGGTGGAAGGETQYFGPGTRLLVL.